The 16 T cell receptor beta chains given below trace back to one sample, sequenced in a study of Ad26.COV2.S vaccination and SARS-CoV-2 variants. Assay: immunoSEQ multiplex PCR; the TCRdb copy retains only in-frame clones and omits some. The table records about 440,000 clones, 90% of them present only once. Treatment given: about 20 received Ad26.COV2.S at low or high dose, single or two shots; about 5 received placebo; per-sample allocation not given. All samples were drawn on day 63, counting from the first vaccine or placebo injection. The source material was peripheral blood, sampled in a trial of Ad26.COV2.S vaccine versus placebo. The receptors come from a person aged 18-65 years who received the Ad26.COV2.S COVID-19 vaccine or a placebo.

Written as DNA, the CDR3 is TGTGCCACCAGTGATCTTACAGGGGCCCCCTACAATGAGCAGTTCTTC. The encoded protein is CATSDLTGAPYNEQFF. The V call is TRBV24-1, the J call TRBJ2-1; 7 bases line up with TRBD1. The V and J ends lost 3 bases and 2 bases, in that order; junction bases with no gene match: 6. CDR1 KGHDR and CDR2 SFDVKD come from the germline V gene. The CDR3 is made up of 16 amino acids.

The rearrangement uses TRBV9 and TRBJ1-6, with D possibly TRBD1 on 6 matching bases. Germline V gene lookup returns CDR1 SGDLS and CDR2 YYNGEE. The CDR3 length is 14 residues. The V end lost 0 bases, the J end lost 8 bases, and 9 bases lay between the germline ends. Written as DNA, the CDR3 is TGTGCCAGCAGCGTAGAACAGGGCGATTCACCCCTCCACTTT. As protein: CASSVEQGDSPLHF.

A few counts support this clone. The rearrangement uses TRBV5-1 and TRBJ2-3; no reliable D call. The CDR3 has 14 amino acids. Trimming stripped 4 bases from V and 0 bases from J, with 9 bases between. The germline V gene encodes CDR1 SGHRS and CDR2 YFSETQ. The CDR3 bases are TGCGCCAGCAGCAGCGCTTTCAGCACAGATACGCAGTATTTT. Protein product: CASSSAFSTDTQYF.

V usage is TRBV6-1 and J usage is TRBJ1-5; 8 bases line up with TRBD1. V lost 4 bases and J lost 8; bases outside the gene matches: 16. The CDR3 has 17 amino acids. CDR1 and CDR2 from the germline V gene are MNHNS and SASEGT. In DNA form, the CDR3 reads TGTGCCAGCAGTGGGGCCTTGGGACAGGTGGACCCAAAGCCCCAGCATTTT. Translating it yields CASSGALGQVDPKPQHF.

The CDR3 DNA is TGTGCCAGCAGCTTAGAGGGCGACGGCTACACCTTC. The encoded protein is CASSLEGDGYTF. V is TRBV7-3 and J is TRBJ1-2; D unclear. Germline CDR1 reads SGHTA; CDR2 reads FQGTGA. The CDR3 sequence is 12 residues long. Trimming pared 2 bases from V and 8 bases from J, leaving 9 bases between.

This clone appeared once. The chain carries TRBV9 and TRBJ1-3, with TRBD1 identical over 7 bases. From germline, CDR1 is SGDLS and CDR2 YYNGEE. Losses at the gene ends were 4 bases for V and 0 bases for J; bases not matched to a gene: 10. This CDR3 contains 17 residues. The chain's CDR3 is CASSSRDRSYSGNTIYF. The CDR3, as DNA: TGTGCCAGCAGCTCCCGGGACAGATCCTACTCTGGAAACACCATATATTTT.

The chain recombines TRBV5-6 with TRBJ1-3; maybe TRBD1 (5 bases). The ends were cut back, 4 bases at V and 0 bases at J, with 14 bases in the middle. The CDR3 spans 16 residues. The germline CDR1 and CDR2 sequences are SGHDT and YYEEEE. The CDR3 protein is CASSLRGRISGNTIYF. CDR3 nucleotides: TGTGCCAGCAGCCTAAGGGGACGGATCTCTGGAAACACCATATATTTT.

V and J are TRBV30 and TRBJ1-4, with a weak D call TRBD1 (6 bases). Germline lookup yields CDR1 GTSNPN and CDR2 SVGIG (reference sequence). CDR3 length: 14 residues. Trimming took 0 bases from V and 6 from J, leaving 11 bases between them. The CDR3 sequence is CAWSVKGEDEKLFF. DNA for the CDR3: TGTGCCTGGAGTGTAAAGGGGGAGGATGAAAAACTGTTTTTT.

The CDR3 loop is CASSEWTRGLIGEQFF. CDR3 coding DNA: TGTGCCAGCAGCGAATGGACCAGGGGTCTAATTGGTGAGCAGTTCTTC. V gene TRBV5-6 combines with J gene TRBJ2-1; TRBD1 is a possible D gene (6 bases). V lost 4 bases, J lost 9 bases, and 23 bases lay in between. CDR1 and CDR2 from the germline V gene are SGHDT and YYEEEE. CDR3 size: 16 residues. Using reference TRBV5-6 and TRBJ2-1 for the parts outside the CDR3, the full variable domain is DAGVTQSPTHLIKTRGQQVTLRCSPKSGHDTVSWYQQALGQGPQFIFQYYEEEERQRGNFPDRFSGHQFPNYSSELNVNALLLGDSALYLCASSEWTRGLIGEQFFGPGTRLTVL.

This chain connects TRBV6-5 to TRBJ1-2; TRBD1 agrees at 7 bases. From germline, CDR1 is MNHEY and CDR2 SVGAGI. J was trimmed by 9 bases and V by 2 bases; bases with no gene match: 3. There are 12 residues in the CDR3. The CDR3 DNA follows: TGTGCCAGCAGTTACCTGGGACAGAGCTACACCTTC. Its protein product is CASSYLGQSYTF.

V is TRBV11-2 and J is TRBJ2-1; 7 bases are a match to TRBD2. The CDR3 is 15 amino acids. The germline gives CDR1 SGHAT, CDR2 FQNNGV. V was clipped by 6 bases and J by 7 bases; unmatched bases: 12. The CDR3 spells CASSVTRTSSNEQFF. CDR3 in DNA: TGTGCCAGCAGTGTGACCCGGACTAGTTCAAATGAGCAGTTCTTC.

The chain carries TRBV27 and TRBJ2-2; weak D call: TRBD2 (5 bases). The germline V and J ends were trimmed by 6 bases and 6 bases, with 11 bases remaining between them. Germline lookup yields CDR1 MNHEY and CDR2 SMNVEV (reference sequence). CDR3 length: 13 residues. CDR3: CASSQWRAGELFF. CDR3 bases: TGTGCCAGCAGCCAGTGGCGGGCCGGGGAGCTGTTTTTT.

Details on this clone: A far larger clone lies a single base away; this is likely a read error. This sequence joins TRBV6-2 or TRBV6-3 and TRBJ1-1; D is possibly TRBD1 (5 bases). CDR3 length: 13 residues. Germline assignment: CDR1 MNHEY and CDR2 SVGEGT. V was shortened by 2 bases and J by 2 bases, with 6 bases between the two germline ends. CDR3 sequence reads: CASSYGDNTEAFF. The CDR3 DNA reads as TGTGCCAGCAGTTACGGGGACAACACTGAAGCTTTCTTT.

The chain recombines TRBV27 with TRBJ2-1; TRBD2 matches at 8 bases. This CDR3 contains 16 residues. V lost 8 bases and J lost 6; bases outside the gene matches: 15. Germline V gene sequence: CDR1 MNHEY, CDR2 SMNVEV (reference sequence). CDR3 in amino acids: CASGSGRPPVPNEQFF. The CDR3, as DNA: TGTGCCAGCGGCAGCGGGAGACCCCCGGTCCCCAATGAGCAGTTCTTC.

The table lists this clone with a count of one. The rearrangement links TRBV9 to TRBJ2-5; D gene unclear. Trimming shortened V by 1 base and J by 3 bases, and 7 bases separated the two germline ends. The CDR3 is 13 amino acids. Germline V gene sequence: CDR1 SGDLS, CDR2 YYNGEE. The CDR3 protein is CASSVFPKETQYF. CDR3 sequence (DNA): TGTGCCAGCAGCGTATTCCCAAAAGAGACCCAGTACTTC.

The V call is TRBV24-1, the J call TRBJ2-2, with 8 nucleotides matching TRBD2. CDR1 and CDR2 (germline): KGHDR, SFDVKD. The CDR3 loop spans 15 amino acids. J gave up 4 bases and V 3 bases, and 3 bases lay outside the gene matches. The DNA of the CDR3 is TGTGCCACCAGTGATCGGACTAGCTCCACCGGGGAGCTGTTTTTT. Its translation is CATSDRTSSTGELFF.